Below, one T cell receptor beta chain is given with its context. These data belong to a study of blood T cell repertoires in COVID-19. Study summary: Sample material is recorded as cDNA or gDNA derived from T cells, B-cell-depleted T cells, or PBMCs.

Per the original data handling: Nucleated cell counts were estimated from reference gene primer amplification. Profiled with immunoSEQ multiplex PCR; TCRdb holds only in-frame clones, not every one. The DNA gave D and trimming, while V, J and clone size come from that table. The sample lists some 490,000 clones; 80% to 90% were seen once. CDR3 length equals 14 residues. Germline-derived CDR1 and CDR2 are MNHEY and SVGAGI. Trimming cost V 7 bases and J 0 bases, with 13 bases left between them. The rearrangement links TRBV6-5 to TRBJ2-7, with a tentative D call TRBD2 (7 bases). The sequencing sample was made of peripheral blood. This TCR came from a human donor in a cohort sampled during active COVID-19. CDR3 protein: CASNRGGASYEQYF. The DNA for the CDR3 is TGTGCCAGCAACCGAGGGGGGGCCTCCTACGAGCAGTACTTC.